The 5 T cell receptor beta chains in this list originate from one sample, sequenced in a study of T cells in Graves' hyperthyroidism and ophthalmopathy. TCR beta CDR3 sequences were amplified from RNA transcripts. During a first-round RT-PCR of the TCR CDR3, the HTBI primer set was used. TCRdb used MiXCR to reprocess the multiplex PCR reads, holding one entry per CDR3 protein. In the table there are about 600,000 distinct CDR3 sequences, more than 15% of which are singletons. The sequenced sample consisted of blood. The receptors shown here come from a woman aged 40 to 50 with Graves' ophthalmopathy.

This clonotype has ten or more counts. The chain recombines TRBV29-1 with TRBJ2-1; TRBD2 matches at 14 bases. Germline CDR1 is SQVTM and CDR2 is ANQGSEA. The CDR3 runs 17 residues. Germline trimming cut 3 bases from V and 3 bases from J; bases unmatched to any gene: 7. This CDR3 reads CSVDLGTSGGNYNEQFF. The CDR3, as DNA: TGCAGCGTTGATCTCGGGACTAGCGGGGGAAACTACAATGAGCAGTTCTTC.

This chain uses TRBV28 with TRBJ1-1; D possibly corresponds to TRBD1 (6 bases). Trimming shortened V by 5 bases and J by 1 base, and 14 bases separated the two germline ends. CDR3 length equals 15 residues. CDR1 is MDHEN, CDR2 SYDVKM, per germline. This chain's CDR3 is CASSRGGGWNTEAFF. The CDR3 nucleotides are TGTGCCAGCAGTCGGGGAGGGGGTTGGAACACTGAAGCTTTCTTT.

V gene TRBV7-6 combines with J gene TRBJ2-7; 8 bases align to TRBD2. After removal of 0 bases from V and 3 bases from J, the junction contained 4 bases not matched to a gene. The CDR3 is 15 residues long. CDR1 is SGHVS and CDR2 is FNYEAQ in the germline V gene. The CDR3: CASSLAASGGYEQYF. The CDR3 DNA sequence: TGTGCCAGCAGCTTAGCGGCGAGCGGGGGCTACGAGCAGTACTTC.

This clonotype has ten or more counts. The chain combines TRBV20-1 with TRBJ2-1; D is ambiguous. V was clipped by 0 bases and J by 0 bases, with 12 bases between them. Germline V gene sequence: CDR1 DFQATT, CDR2 SNEGSKA (reference sequence). The CDR3 consists of 16 residues. The CDR3 protein is CSARDHSPSSYNEQFF. CDR3 sequence (DNA): TGCAGTGCTAGAGATCACAGCCCGAGCTCCTACAATGAGCAGTTCTTC.

This chain uses TRBV9 with TRBJ2-2; D not certain. Germline lookup yields CDR1 SGDLS and CDR2 YYNGEE. V dropped 3 bases and J dropped 6 bases, with 12 bases sitting between them. CDR3 size: 14 residues. CDR3: CASSGRTLAGELFF. The DNA for the CDR3 is TGTGCCAGCAGCGGTAGGACGTTGGCCGGGGAGCTGTTTTTT.